This T cell receptor beta chain was captured by sequencing in a study of cytomegalovirus exposure and HLA in healthy donors. Study information: The platform used for the 120 or so validation repertoires matched that of the 666 first-cohort repertoires, a later analysis reported.

TCRdb's table, derived via immunoSEQ multiplex PCR, lists solely in-frame clones and lacks some. The sample contains around 150,000 clones, 85% of which appear only once. This TCR derives from a man younger than 45 in good health and CMV-seropositive. The sample consisted of PBMCs.

The chain's CDR3 is CASSSGQLNYGYTF. The CDR3 coding sequence is TGTGCCAGCAGCTCAGGACAGCTTAACTATGGCTACACCTTC. The rearrangement links TRBV7-3 to TRBJ1-2; maybe TRBD1 (6 bases). Trimming stripped 4 bases from V and 1 base from J, with 10 bases between. CDR3 length equals 14 residues. CDR1 is SGHTA and CDR2 is FQGTGA in the germline V gene.